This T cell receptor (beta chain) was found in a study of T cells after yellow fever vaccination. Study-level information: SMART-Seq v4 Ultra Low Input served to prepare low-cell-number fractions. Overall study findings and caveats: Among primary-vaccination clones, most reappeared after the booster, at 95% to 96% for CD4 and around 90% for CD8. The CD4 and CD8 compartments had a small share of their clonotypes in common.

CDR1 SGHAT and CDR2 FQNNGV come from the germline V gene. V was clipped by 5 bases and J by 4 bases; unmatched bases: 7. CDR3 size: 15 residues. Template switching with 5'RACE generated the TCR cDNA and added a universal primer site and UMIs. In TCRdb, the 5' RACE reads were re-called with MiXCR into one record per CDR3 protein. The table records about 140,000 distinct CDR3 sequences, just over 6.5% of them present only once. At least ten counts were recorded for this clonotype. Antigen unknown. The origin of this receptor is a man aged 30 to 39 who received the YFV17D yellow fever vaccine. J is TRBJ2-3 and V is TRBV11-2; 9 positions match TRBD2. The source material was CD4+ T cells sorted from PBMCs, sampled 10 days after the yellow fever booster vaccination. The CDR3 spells CASSAALAGADTQYF. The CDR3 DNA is TGTGCCAGCAGCGCCGCACTAGCGGGCGCAGATACGCAGTATTTT.